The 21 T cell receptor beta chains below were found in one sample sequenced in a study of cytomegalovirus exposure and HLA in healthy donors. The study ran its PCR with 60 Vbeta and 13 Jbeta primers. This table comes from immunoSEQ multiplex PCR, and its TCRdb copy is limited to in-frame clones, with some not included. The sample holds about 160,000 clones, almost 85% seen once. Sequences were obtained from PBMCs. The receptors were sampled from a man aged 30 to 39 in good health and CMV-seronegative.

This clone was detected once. The CDR3 coding sequence is TGTGCCAGCAGTGAGCAGGGGAGGGATAATTCACCCCTCCACTTT. Its protein is CASSEQGRDNSPLHF. The chain joins TRBV2 to TRBJ1-6; tentative D call: TRBD1 (6 bases). V shed 3 bases and J shed 5 bases, with 11 bases lying between them. Germline assignment: CDR1 SNHLY and CDR2 FYNNEI. This CDR3 is 15 amino acids long.

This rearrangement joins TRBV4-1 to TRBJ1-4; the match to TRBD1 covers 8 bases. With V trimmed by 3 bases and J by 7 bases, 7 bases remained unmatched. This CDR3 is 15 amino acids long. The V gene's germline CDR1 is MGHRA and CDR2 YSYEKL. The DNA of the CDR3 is TGCGCCAGCAGCCAGGTTGGACAGGGTCCTGAAAAACTGTTTTTT. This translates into CASSQVGQGPEKLFF.

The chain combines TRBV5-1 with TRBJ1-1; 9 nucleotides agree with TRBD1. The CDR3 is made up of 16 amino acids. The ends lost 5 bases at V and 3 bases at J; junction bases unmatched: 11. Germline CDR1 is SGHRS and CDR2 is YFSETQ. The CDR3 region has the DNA TGCGCCAGCAGGCGTGGGTCGGGACAGGGTGACACTGAAGCTTTCTTT. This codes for CASRRGSGQGDTEAFF.

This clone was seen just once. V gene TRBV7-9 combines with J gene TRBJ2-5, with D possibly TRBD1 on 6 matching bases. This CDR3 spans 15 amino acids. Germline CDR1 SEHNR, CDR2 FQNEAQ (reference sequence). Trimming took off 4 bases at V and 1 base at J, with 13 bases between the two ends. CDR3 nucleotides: TGTGCCAGCAGCTCTCAGGGGAACTTCCAAGAGACCCAGTACTTC. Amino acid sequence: CASSSQGNFQETQYF.

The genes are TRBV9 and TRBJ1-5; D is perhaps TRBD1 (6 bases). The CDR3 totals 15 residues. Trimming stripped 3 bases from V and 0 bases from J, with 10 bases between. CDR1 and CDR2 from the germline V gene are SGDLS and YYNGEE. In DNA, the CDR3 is TGTGCCAGCAGCGAACGGGACAATAGCAATCAGCCCCAGCATTTT. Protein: CASSERDNSNQPQHF. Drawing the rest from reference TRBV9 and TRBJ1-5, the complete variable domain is DSGVTQTPKHLITATGQRVTLRCSPRSGDLSVYWYQQSLDQGLQFLIQYYNGEERAKGNILERFSAQQFPDLHSELNLSSLELGDSALYFCASSERDNSNQPQHFGDGTRLSIL.

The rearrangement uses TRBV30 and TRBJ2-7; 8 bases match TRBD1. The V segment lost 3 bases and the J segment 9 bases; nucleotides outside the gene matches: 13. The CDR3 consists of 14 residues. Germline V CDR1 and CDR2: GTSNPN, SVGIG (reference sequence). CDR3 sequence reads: CAWSLQGGTTGQYF. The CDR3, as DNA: TGTGCCTGGAGCTTACAGGGGGGAACGACGGGGCAGTACTTC.

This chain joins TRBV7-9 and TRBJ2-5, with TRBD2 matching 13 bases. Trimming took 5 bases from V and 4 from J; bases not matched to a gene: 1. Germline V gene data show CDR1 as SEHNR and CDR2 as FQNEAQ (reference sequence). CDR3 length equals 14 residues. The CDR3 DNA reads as TGTGCCAGCAGCCGGACTAGCGGGGGAGAGACCCAGTACTTC. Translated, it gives CASSRTSGGETQYF.

Here the CDR3 reads CASSYSVSTEQFF. Written as DNA, the CDR3 is TGTGCCAGCAGTTACTCAGTTAGCACTGAGCAGTTCTTC. J is TRBJ2-1 and V is TRBV6-5; D is unclear. Germline assignment: CDR1 MNHEY and CDR2 SVGAGI. This CDR3 spans 13 amino acids. The V end lost 0 bases, the J end lost 9 bases, and 9 bases lay between the germline ends.

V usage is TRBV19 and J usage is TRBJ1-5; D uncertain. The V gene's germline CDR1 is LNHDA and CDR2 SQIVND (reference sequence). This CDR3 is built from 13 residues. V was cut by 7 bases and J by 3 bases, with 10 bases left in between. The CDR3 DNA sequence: TGTGCCAGTAAGAGACACGACAATCAGCCCCAGCATTTT. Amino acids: CASKRHDNQPQHF.

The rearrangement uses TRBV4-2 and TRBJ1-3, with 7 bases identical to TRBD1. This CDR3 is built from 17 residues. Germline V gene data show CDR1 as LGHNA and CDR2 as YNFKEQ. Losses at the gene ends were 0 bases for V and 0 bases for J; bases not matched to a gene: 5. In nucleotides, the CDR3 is TGTGCCAGCAGCCAAGACGCGACAGGGAGCTCTGGAAACACCATATATTTT. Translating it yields CASSQDATGSSGNTIYF.

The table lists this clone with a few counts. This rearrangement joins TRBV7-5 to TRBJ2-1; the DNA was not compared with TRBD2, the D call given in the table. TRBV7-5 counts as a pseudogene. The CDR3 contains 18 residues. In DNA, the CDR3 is TGTGTCAGAAGCTTCGACTCAATCCTAGCGGGAGGCCCTCATGAGCAGTTCTTC. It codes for CVRSFDSILAGGPHEQFF.

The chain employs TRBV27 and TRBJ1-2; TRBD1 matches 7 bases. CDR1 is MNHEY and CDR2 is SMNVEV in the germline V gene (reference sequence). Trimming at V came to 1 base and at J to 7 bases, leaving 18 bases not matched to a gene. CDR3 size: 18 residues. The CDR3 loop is CASSLYPFLNRGTSGYTF. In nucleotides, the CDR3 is TGTGCCAGCAGTTTATACCCATTTTTGAACAGGGGAACGTCTGGCTACACCTTC.

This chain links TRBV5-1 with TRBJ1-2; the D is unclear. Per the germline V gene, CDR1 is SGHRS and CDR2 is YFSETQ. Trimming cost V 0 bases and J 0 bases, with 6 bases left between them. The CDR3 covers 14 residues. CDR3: CASSLVAANYGYTF. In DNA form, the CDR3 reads TGCGCCAGCAGCTTGGTCGCAGCTAACTATGGCTACACCTTC. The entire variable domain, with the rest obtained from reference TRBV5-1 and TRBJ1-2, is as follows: KAGVTQTPRYLIKTRGQQVTLSCSPISGHRSVSWYQQTPGQGLQFLFEYFSETQRNKGNFPGRFSGRQFSNSRSEMNVSTLELGDSALYLCASSLVAANYGYTFGSGTRLTVV.

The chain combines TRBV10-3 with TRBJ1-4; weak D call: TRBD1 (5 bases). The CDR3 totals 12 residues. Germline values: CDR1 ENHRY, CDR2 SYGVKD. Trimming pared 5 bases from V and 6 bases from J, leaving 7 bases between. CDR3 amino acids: CAISQGYEKLFF. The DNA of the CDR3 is TGTGCCATCAGTCAGGGTTATGAAAAACTGTTTTTT.

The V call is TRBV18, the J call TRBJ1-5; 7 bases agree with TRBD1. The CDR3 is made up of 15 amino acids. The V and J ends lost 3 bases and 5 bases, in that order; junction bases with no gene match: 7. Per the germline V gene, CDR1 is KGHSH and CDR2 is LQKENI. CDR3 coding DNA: TGTGCCAGCTCACCCATTGTAGACAGGGATCAGCCCCAGCATTTT. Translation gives CASSPIVDRDQPQHF.

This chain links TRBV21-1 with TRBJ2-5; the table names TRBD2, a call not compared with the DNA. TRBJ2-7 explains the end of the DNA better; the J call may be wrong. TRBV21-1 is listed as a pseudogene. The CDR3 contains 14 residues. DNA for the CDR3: TGTGCCAGCAGCATGACTAGCGGATCCTACGAGCAGTACTTC. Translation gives CASSMTSGSYEQYF.

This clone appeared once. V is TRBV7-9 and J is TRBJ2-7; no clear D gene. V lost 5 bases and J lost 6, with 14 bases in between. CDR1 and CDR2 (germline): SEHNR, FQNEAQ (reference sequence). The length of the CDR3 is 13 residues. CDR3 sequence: CASSIYTAGEQYF. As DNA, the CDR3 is TGTGCCAGCAGCATATATACGGCAGGCGAGCAGTACTTC.

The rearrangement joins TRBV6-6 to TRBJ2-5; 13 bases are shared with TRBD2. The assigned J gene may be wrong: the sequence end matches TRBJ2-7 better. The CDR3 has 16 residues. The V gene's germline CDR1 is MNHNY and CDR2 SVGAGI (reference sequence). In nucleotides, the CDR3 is TGTGCCAGCAGTGGGACTAGCGGGGCCAGCTCCTACGAGCAGTACTTC. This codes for CASSGTSGASSYEQYF.

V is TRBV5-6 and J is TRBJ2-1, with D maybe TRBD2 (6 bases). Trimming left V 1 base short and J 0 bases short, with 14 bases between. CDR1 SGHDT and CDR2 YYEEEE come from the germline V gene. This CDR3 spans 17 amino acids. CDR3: CASSLIWDWSSYNEQFF. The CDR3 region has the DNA TGTGCCAGCAGCTTGATTTGGGACTGGAGCTCCTACAATGAGCAGTTCTTC.

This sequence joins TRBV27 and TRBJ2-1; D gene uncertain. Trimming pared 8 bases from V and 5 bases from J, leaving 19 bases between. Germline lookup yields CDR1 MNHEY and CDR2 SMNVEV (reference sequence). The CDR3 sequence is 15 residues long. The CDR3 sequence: CASFFQVPENNEQFF. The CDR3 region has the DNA TGTGCCAGCTTTTTTCAGGTTCCGGAAAACAATGAGCAGTTCTTC.

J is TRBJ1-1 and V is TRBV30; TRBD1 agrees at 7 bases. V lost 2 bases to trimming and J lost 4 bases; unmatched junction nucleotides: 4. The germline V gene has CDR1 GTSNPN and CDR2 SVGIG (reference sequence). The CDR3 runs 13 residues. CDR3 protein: CAWSPRQGTEAFF. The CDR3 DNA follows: TGTGCCTGGAGTCCCCGACAGGGCACTGAAGCTTTCTTT.